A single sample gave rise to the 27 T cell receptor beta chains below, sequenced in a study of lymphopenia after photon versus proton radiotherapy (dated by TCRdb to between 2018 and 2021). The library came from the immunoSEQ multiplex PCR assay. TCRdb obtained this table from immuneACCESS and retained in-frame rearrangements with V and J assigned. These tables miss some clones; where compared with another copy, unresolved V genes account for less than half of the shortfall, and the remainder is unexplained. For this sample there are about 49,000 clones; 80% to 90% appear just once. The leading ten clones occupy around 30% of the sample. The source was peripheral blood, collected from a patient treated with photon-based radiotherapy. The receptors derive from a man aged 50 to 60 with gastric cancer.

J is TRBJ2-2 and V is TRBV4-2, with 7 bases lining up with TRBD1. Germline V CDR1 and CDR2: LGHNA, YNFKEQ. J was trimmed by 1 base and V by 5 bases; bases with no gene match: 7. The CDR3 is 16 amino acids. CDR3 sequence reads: CASSLDQGENTGELFF. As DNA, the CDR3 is TGTGCCAGCAGCTTAGATCAGGGGGAGAACACCGGGGAGCTGTTTTTT.

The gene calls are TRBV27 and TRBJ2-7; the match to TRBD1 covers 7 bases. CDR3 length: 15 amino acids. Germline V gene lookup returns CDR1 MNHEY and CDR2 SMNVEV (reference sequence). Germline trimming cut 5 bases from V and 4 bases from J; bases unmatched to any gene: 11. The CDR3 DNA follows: TGTGCCAGCAGTACCAAGGGGGCCCGCGTATACGAGCAGTACTTC. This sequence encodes CASSTKGARVYEQYF.

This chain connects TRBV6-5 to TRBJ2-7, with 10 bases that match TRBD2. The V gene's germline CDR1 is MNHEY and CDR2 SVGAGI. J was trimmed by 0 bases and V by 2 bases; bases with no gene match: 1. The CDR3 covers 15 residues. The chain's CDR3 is CASSYRTSGSYEQYF. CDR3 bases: TGTGCCAGCAGTTACCGGACTAGCGGCTCCTACGAGCAGTACTTC.

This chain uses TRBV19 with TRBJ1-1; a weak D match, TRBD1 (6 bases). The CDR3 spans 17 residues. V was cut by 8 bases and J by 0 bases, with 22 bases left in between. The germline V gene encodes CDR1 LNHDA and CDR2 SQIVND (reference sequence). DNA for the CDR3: TGTGCCAGTTCTAAACTTGGGGGCTGGGGAATGAACACTGAAGCTTTCTTT. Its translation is CASSKLGGWGMNTEAFF.

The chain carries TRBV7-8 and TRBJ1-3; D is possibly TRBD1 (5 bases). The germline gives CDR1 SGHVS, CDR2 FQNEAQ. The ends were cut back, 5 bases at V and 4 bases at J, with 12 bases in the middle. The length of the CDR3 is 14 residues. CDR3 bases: TGTGCCAGCAGCGTCCGAGGGGTAGGAAACACCATATATTTT. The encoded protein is CASSVRGVGNTIYF.

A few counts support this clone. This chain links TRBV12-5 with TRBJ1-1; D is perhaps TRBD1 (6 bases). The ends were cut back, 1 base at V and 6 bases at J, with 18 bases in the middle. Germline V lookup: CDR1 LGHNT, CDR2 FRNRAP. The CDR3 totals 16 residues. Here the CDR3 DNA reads TGTGCTAGTGGTTTGGCCGGTGGGCCCAGGGGTGCTGAAGCTTTCTTT. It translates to CASGLAGGPRGAEAFF.

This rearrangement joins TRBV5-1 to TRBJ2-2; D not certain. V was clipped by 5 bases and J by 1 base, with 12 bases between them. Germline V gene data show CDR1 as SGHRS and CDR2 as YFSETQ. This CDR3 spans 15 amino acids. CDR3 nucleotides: TGCGCCAGCAGAAGTTGGGTAGTGAACACCGGGGAGCTGTTTTTT. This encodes CASRSWVVNTGELFF. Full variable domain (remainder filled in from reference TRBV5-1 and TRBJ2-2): KAGVTQTPRYLIKTRGQQVTLSCSPISGHRSVSWYQQTPGQGLQFLFEYFSETQRNKGNFPGRFSGRQFSNSRSEMNVSTLELGDSALYLCASRSWVVNTGELFFGEGSRLTVL.

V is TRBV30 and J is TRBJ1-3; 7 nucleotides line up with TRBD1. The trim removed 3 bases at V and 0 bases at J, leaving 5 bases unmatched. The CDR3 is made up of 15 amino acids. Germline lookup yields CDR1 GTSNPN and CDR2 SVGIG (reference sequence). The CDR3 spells CAWSRDSFSGNTIYF. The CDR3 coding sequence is TGTGCCTGGAGCCGGGACAGCTTCTCTGGAAACACCATATATTTT.

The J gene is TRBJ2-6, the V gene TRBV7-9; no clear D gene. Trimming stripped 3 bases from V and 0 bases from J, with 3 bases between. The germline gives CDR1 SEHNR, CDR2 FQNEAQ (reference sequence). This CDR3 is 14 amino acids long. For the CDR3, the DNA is TGTGCCAGCAGCTTCCTCTCTGGGGCCAACGTCCTGACTTTC. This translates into CASSFLSGANVLTF. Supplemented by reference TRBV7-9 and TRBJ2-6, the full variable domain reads DTGVSQNPRHKITKRGQNVTFRCDPISEHNRLYWYRQTLGQGPEFLTYFQNEAQLEKSRLLSDRFSAERPKGSFSTLEIQRTEQGDSAMYLCASSFLSGANVLTFGAGSRLTVL.

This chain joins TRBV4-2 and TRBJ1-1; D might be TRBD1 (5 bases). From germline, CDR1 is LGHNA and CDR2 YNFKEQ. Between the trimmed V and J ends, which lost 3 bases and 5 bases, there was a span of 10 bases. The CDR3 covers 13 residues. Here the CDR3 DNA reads TGTGCCAGCAGCCAGCGGGGCGTGACTGAAGCTTTCTTT. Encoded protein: CASSQRGVTEAFF.

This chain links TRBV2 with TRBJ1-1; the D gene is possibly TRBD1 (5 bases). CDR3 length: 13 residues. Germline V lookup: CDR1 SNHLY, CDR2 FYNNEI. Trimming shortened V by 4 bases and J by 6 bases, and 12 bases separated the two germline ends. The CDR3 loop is CASSGPGKAEAFF. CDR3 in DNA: TGTGCCAGCAGTGGGCCAGGGAAGGCTGAAGCTTTCTTT.

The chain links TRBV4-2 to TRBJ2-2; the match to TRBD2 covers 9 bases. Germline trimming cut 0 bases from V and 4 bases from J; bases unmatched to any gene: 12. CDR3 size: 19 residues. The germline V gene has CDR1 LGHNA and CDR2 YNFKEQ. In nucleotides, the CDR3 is TGTGCCAGCAGCCAAGATGACCTAGCGGGGTGGGGTAGCACCGGGGAGCTGTTTTTT. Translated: CASSQDDLAGWGSTGELFF.

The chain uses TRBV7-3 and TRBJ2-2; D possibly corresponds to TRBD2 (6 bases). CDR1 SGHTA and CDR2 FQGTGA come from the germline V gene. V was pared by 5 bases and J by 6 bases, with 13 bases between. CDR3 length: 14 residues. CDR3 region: CASSPLEGSGELFF. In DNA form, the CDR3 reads TGTGCCAGCAGCCCCCTGGAGGGCTCCGGGGAGCTGTTTTTT.

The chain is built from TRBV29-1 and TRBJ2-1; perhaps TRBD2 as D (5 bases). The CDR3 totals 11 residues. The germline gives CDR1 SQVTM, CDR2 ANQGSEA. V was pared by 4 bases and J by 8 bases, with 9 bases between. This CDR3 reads CSVAEGHEQFF. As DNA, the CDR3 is TGCAGCGTTGCCGAGGGTCATGAGCAGTTCTTC.

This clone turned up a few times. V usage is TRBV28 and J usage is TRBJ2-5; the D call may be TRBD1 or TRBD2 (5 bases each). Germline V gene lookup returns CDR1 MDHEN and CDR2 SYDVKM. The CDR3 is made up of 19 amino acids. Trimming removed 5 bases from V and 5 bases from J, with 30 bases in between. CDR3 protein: CASSHIGIEDMSTRETQYF. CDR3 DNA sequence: TGTGCCAGCAGTCATATTGGCATCGAGGACATGTCAACTAGGGAGACCCAGTACTTC.

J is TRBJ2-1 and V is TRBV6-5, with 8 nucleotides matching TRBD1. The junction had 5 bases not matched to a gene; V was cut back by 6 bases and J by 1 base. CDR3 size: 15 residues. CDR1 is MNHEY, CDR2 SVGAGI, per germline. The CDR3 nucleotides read TGTGCCAGCAGCCCAACAGGGGGGTCCTACAATGAGCAGTTCTTC. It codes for CASSPTGGSYNEQFF.

CDR3 loop: CASSPSTGQGIHEQYF. CDR3 DNA sequence: TGTGCCAGCAGCCCCTCCACAGGACAGGGTATCCACGAGCAGTACTTC. The chain has TRBV5-5 and TRBJ2-7; TRBD1 matches at 8 bases. This CDR3 has 16 residues. The germline gives CDR1 SGHKS, CDR2 YYEKEE (reference sequence). Trimming cost V 4 bases and J 5 bases; bases outside gene matches: 14.

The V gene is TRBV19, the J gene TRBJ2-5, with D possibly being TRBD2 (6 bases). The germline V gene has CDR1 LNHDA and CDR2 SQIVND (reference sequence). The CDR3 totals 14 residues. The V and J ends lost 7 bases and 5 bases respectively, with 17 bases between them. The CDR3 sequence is CASTGGGGRETQYF. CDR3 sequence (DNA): TGTGCCAGTACCGGGGGTGGAGGTAGGGAGACCCAGTACTTC.

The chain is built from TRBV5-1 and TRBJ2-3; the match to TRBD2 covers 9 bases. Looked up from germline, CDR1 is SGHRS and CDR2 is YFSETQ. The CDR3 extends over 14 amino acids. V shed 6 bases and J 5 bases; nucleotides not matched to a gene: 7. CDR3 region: CASNTGLARDTQYF. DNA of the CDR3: TGCGCCAGCAACACGGGACTAGCAAGAGATACGCAGTATTTT.

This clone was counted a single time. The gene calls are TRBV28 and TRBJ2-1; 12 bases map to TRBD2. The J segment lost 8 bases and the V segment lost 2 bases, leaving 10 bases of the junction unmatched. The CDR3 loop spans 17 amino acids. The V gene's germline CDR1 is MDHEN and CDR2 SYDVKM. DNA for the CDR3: TGTGCCAGCAGTTTACCGCTAGCGGGAGGGGCGGGGGATGAGCAGTTCTTC. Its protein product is CASSLPLAGGAGDEQFF. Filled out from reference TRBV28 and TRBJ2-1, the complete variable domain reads DVKVTQSSRYLVKRTGEKVFLECVQDMDHENMFWYRQDPGLGLRLIYFSYDVKMKEKGDIPEGYSVSREKKERFSLILESASTNQTSMYLCASSLPLAGGAGDEQFFGPGTRLTVL.

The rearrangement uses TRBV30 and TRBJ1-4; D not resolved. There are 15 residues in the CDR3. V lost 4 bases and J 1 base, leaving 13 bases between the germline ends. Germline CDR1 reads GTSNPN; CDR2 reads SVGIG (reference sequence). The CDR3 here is CAWTRGRKTNEKLFF. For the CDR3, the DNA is TGTGCCTGGACCCGAGGACGCAAAACTAATGAAAAACTGTTTTTT.

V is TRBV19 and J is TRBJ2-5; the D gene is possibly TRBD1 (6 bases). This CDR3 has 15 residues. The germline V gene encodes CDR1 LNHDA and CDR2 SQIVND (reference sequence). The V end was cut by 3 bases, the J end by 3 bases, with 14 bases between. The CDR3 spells CASSINPTGKETQYF. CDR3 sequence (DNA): TGTGCCAGTAGTATTAACCCGACAGGCAAAGAGACCCAGTACTTC.

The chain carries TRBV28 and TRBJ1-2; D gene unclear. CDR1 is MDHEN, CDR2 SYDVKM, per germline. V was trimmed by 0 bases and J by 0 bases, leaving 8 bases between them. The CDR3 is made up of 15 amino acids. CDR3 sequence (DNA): TGTGCCAGCAGTTTATGGGCAGGAGCTAACTATGGCTACACCTTC. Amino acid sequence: CASSLWAGANYGYTF.

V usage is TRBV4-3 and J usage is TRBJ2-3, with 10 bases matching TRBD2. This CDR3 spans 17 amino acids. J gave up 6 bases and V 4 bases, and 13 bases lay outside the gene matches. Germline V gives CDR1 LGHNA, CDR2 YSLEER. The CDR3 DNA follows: TGCGCCAGCAGCCCAGGGGGACTAGCGAGAAGGAGCGATACGCAGTATTTT. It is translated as CASSPGGLARRSDTQYF.

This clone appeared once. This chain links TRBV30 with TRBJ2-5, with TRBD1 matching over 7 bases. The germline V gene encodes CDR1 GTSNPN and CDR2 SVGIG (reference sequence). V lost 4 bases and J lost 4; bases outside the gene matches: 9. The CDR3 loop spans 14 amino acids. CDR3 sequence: CAWTTLTGRETQYF. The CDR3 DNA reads TGTGCCTGGACGACCCTGACAGGGCGAGAGACCCAGTACTTC.

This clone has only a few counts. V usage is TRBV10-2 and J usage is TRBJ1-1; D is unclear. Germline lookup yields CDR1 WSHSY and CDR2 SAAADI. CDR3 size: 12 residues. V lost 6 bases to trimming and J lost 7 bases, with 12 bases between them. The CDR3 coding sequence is TGCGCCAGCAGAGGACTTGGCAGTGAAGCTTTCTTT. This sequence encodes CASRGLGSEAFF.

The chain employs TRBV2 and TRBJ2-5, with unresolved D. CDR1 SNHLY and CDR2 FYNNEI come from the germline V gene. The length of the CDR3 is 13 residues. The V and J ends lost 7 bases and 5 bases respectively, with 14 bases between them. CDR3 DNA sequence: TGTGCCAGCAAGTTGTTAGTAGGTGAGACCCAGTACTTC. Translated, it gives CASKLLVGETQYF. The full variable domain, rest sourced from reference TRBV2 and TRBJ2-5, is EPEVTQTPSHQVTQMGQEVILRCVPISNHLYFYWYRQILGQKVEFLVSFYNNEISEKSEIFDDQFSVERPDGSNFTLKIRSTKLEDSAMYFCASKLLVGETQYFGPGTRLLVL.